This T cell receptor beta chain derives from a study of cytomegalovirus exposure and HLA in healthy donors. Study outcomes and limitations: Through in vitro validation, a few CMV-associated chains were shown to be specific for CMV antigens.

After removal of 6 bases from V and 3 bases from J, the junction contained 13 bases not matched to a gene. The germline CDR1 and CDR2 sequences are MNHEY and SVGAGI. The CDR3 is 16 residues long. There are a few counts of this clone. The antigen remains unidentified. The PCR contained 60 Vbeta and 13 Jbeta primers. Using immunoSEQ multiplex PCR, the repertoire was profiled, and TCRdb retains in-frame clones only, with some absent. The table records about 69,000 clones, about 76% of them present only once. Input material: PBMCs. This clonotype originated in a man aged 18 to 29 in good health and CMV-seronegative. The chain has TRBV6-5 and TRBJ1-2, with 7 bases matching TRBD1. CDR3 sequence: CASSYGVPGGHYGYTF. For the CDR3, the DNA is TGTGCCAGCAGCTACGGAGTTCCAGGGGGACACTATGGCTACACCTTC.